This T cell receptor beta chain was sequenced in a study of cytomegalovirus exposure and HLA in healthy donors. Germline V CDR1 and CDR2: MNHEY, SVGAGI. V lost 7 bases to trimming and J lost 6 bases, with 15 bases between them. The CDR3 length is 13 residues. With 60 Vbeta and 13 Jbeta primers, the PCR was carried out. Profiled with immunoSEQ multiplex PCR; TCRdb holds only in-frame clones, not every one. The data hold 180,000 or so clones, with around 75% observed a single time. This clone was seen more than once but under ten times. This clonotype was sampled from a woman aged 40-49 years in good health and CMV-seropositive. The V call is TRBV6-5, the J call TRBJ1-2, with a weak D call TRBD1 (5 bases). The sample was PBMCs. CDR3 sequence (DNA): TGTGCCAGCACTCGCGCAGGGCAGAATGGCTACACCTTC. Its translation is CASTRAGQNGYTF.